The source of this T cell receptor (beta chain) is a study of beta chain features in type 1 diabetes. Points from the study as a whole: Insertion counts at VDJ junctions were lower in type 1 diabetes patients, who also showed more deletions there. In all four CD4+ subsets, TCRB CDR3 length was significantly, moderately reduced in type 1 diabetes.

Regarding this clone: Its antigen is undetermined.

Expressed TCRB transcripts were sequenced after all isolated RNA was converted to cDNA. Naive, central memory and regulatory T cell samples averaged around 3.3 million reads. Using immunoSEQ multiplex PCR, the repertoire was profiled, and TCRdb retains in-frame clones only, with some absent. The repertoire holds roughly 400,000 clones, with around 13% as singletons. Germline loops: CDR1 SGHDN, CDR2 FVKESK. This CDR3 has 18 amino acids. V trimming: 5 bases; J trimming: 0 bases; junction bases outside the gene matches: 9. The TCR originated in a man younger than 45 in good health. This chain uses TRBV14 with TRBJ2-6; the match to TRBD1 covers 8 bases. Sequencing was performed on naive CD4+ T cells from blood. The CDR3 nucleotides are TGTGCCAGCAGCAATAGGGGACAGGCACCCTCTGGGGCCAACGTCCTGACTTTC. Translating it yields CASSNRGQAPSGANVLTF.